The 24 T cell receptor beta chains below come from one sample, sequenced in a study of blood T cell repertoires in COVID-19. TCRdb's table, derived via immunoSEQ multiplex PCR, lists solely in-frame clones and lacks some. The sample contains about 250,000 clones, more than 60% of which appear only once. Sequenced input: peripheral blood. Receptors were obtained from a middle-aged woman with active or convalescent COVID-19.

The V call is TRBV5-1, the J call TRBJ2-7; D is possibly TRBD2 (5 bases). The ends were cut back, 4 bases at V and 4 bases at J, with 12 bases in the middle. Germline V lookup: CDR1 SGHRS, CDR2 YFSETQ. The CDR3 is made up of 13 amino acids. The CDR3 loop reads CASSPGVRYEQYF. The CDR3 DNA follows: TGCGCCAGCAGCCCCGGGGTTAGGTACGAGCAGTACTTC.

The chain combines TRBV18 with TRBJ2-6; TRBD2 agrees at 9 bases. Per germline, CDR1 KGHSH and CDR2 LQKENI. The CDR3 consists of 17 residues. V shed 4 bases and J 1 base; nucleotides not matched to a gene: 5. The CDR3, as DNA: TGTGCCAGCTCACGGGGACTAGCAGATTCTGGGGCCAACGTCCTGACTTTC. Amino acid sequence: CASSRGLADSGANVLTF.

V and J are TRBV27 and TRBJ1-2; maybe TRBD1 (5 bases). Germline V gives CDR1 MNHEY, CDR2 SMNVEV (reference sequence). CDR3 length equals 14 residues. V lost 4 bases to trimming and J lost 3 bases, with 12 bases between them. CDR3 residues: CASSSQGGYYGYTF. In nucleotides, the CDR3 is TGTGCCAGCAGTTCGCAGGGAGGGTACTATGGCTACACCTTC.

V usage is TRBV7-9 and J usage is TRBJ1-2; no reliable D call. CDR1 is SEHNR, CDR2 FQNEAQ, per germline (reference sequence). Trimming removed 0 bases at V and 4 bases at J, with 3 bases between. The CDR3 is made up of 12 amino acids. The CDR3 loop is CASSLAVYGYTF. DNA for the CDR3: TGTGCCAGCAGCTTAGCCGTCTATGGCTACACCTTC.

The rearrangement links TRBV18 to TRBJ1-1; D is unclear. The CDR3 is 13 amino acids. CDR1 is KGHSH and CDR2 is LQKENI in the germline V gene. V lost 3 bases and J 3 bases, leaving 8 bases between the germline ends. The CDR3 protein is CASSPSPDTEAFF. For the CDR3, the DNA is TGTGCCAGCTCACCTTCCCCGGACACTGAAGCTTTCTTT.

The chain is built from TRBV28 and TRBJ2-1; the D gene is possibly TRBD2 (6 bases). The CDR3 is 15 amino acids. CDR1 and CDR2 from the germline V gene are MDHEN and SYDVKM. V was cut by 4 bases and J by 2 bases, with 12 bases left in between. The CDR3 region has the DNA TGTGCCAGCAGTTGGGCGGGGCAAGCCTACAATGAGCAGTTCTTC. Protein: CASSWAGQAYNEQFF.

The chain uses TRBV5-6 and TRBJ1-5; D ambiguous. The ends were cut back, 2 bases at V and 2 bases at J, with 11 bases in the middle. CDR1 and CDR2 from the germline V gene are SGHDT and YYEEEE. CDR3 length: 15 amino acids. This chain's CDR3 is CASSLGGFGNQPQHF. The CDR3 coding sequence is TGTGCCAGCAGCTTAGGAGGATTTGGCAATCAGCCCCAGCATTTT.

This chain uses TRBV4-1 with TRBJ2-3; weak D call: TRBD2 (5 bases). CDR3 size: 14 residues. V shed 8 bases and J shed 5 bases, with 17 bases lying between them. CDR1 is MGHRA and CDR2 is YSYEKL in the germline V gene. CDR3 nucleotide sequence: TGCGCCAGCCGGCCCGTTGGCCGGGAAGATACGCAGTATTTT. It translates to CASRPVGREDTQYF.

The chain is built from TRBV11-1 and TRBJ2-1, with TRBD1 as a possible D gene (6 bases). The CDR3 runs to 14 residues. Germline V gives CDR1 SGHAT, CDR2 FQDESV (reference sequence). The germline V and J ends were trimmed by 3 bases and 9 bases, with 15 bases remaining between them. For the CDR3, the DNA is TGTGCCAGCAGCTTTGGACAGCCTGGAGGTGAGCAGTTCTTC. Protein product: CASSFGQPGGEQFF.

The rearrangement uses TRBV25-1 and TRBJ1-2; the match to TRBD1 covers 12 bases. V was clipped by 6 bases and J by 7 bases; unmatched bases: 6. CDR1 is MGHDK and CDR2 is SYGVNS in the germline V gene. The CDR3 has 14 amino acids. The CDR3 protein is CASSEGQGAGGYTF. For the CDR3, the DNA is TGTGCCAGCAGCGAGGGACAGGGGGCAGGTGGCTACACCTTC.

J is TRBJ2-7 and V is TRBV21-1; TRBD2 is the table's D call, not checked against the DNA. TRBV21-1 corresponds to a pseudogene. The CDR3 loop spans 16 amino acids. Here the CDR3 reads CASSKALRVRSYEQYF. The CDR3 coding sequence is TGTGCCAGCAGCAAAGCGCTACGGGTGCGGTCCTACGAGCAGTACTTC.

This chain joins TRBV3-1 (or the pseudogene TRBV3-2) and TRBJ2-1, with D tentatively TRBD1 (6 bases). Trimming stripped 1 base from V and 2 bases from J, with 9 bases between. In germline, CDR1 is LGHDT, CDR2 YNNKEL (reference sequence). The CDR3 extends over 15 amino acids. The CDR3 protein is CASSQGRGTYNEQFF. In DNA, the CDR3 is TGTGCCAGCAGCCAAGGCAGGGGCACCTACAATGAGCAGTTCTTC.

The chain employs TRBV5-1 and TRBJ1-4, with D maybe TRBD1 (5 bases). Trimming left V 1 base short and J 8 bases short, with 12 bases between. The CDR3 has 14 amino acids. Germline V gene sequence: CDR1 SGHRS, CDR2 YFSETQ. CDR3 sequence: CASSLSGRDEKLFF. CDR3 nucleotide sequence: TGCGCCAGCAGCTTGTCAGGGCGTGACGAAAAACTGTTTTTT.

The chain links TRBV6-1 to TRBJ1-3; possible D gene TRBD1, 5 bases. The ends were cut back, 1 base at V and 0 bases at J, with 25 bases in the middle. In germline, CDR1 is MNHNS, CDR2 SASEGT. The CDR3 runs to 21 residues. CDR3 in DNA: TGTGCCAGCAGTGAAGGATCTGGGGCAGGCCTCGGATCTGTCTCTGGAAACACCATATATTTT. Its translation: CASSEGSGAGLGSVSGNTIYF.

The chain links TRBV10-3 to TRBJ1-5, with a possible D match to TRBD1 (6 bases). V shed 6 bases and J shed 5 bases, with 11 bases lying between them. Germline V lookup: CDR1 ENHRY, CDR2 SYGVKD. The CDR3 runs 13 residues. CDR3 coding DNA: TGTGCCATCAGAGGACAGCCCGATCAGCCCCAGCATTTT. Its translation: CAIRGQPDQPQHF.

The chain links TRBV15 to TRBJ1-5, with TRBD1 identical over 10 bases. The V segment lost 2 bases and the J segment 7 bases; nucleotides outside the gene matches: 5. From germline, CDR1 is LNHNV and CDR2 YYDKDF (reference sequence). The CDR3 extends over 15 amino acids. The CDR3: CATSRPDRGHQPQHF. For the CDR3, the DNA is TGTGCCACCAGCAGACCTGACAGGGGGCACCAGCCCCAGCATTTT.

This chain uses TRBV27 with TRBJ2-1; D is undetermined. This CDR3 has 12 residues. V shed 10 bases and J shed 7 bases, with 14 bases lying between them. CDR1 is MNHEY, CDR2 SMNVEV, per germline (reference sequence). CDR3 sequence (DNA): TGTGCCATCATAACAGTGATGAATGAGCAGTTCTTC. This translates into CAIITVMNEQFF.

The chain is built from TRBV5-4 and TRBJ1-6; D gene unclear. The germline CDR1 and CDR2 sequences are SGHNT and YYREEE (reference sequence). The CDR3 runs 13 residues. The ends were cut back, 4 bases at V and 14 bases at J, with 16 bases in the middle. The CDR3 DNA reads TGTGCCAGCAGCGCGGTCGGGAGCCAGGCCCTCCACTTT. It yields the protein CASSAVGSQALHF.

The chain links TRBV4-2 to TRBJ2-1; 8 bases line up with TRBD2. The CDR3 loop spans 14 amino acids. Germline CDR1 reads LGHNA; CDR2 reads YNFKEQ. J gave up 9 bases and V 4 bases, and 8 bases lay outside the gene matches. The CDR3 sequence: CASSLTGGTTEQFF. In DNA, the CDR3 is TGTGCCAGCAGCCTTACGGGGGGGACTACTGAGCAGTTCTTC.

In nucleotides, the CDR3 is TGTGCCAGCAGCTGGGGCGAAGAGACCCAGTACTTC. Translating gives CASSWGEETQYF. The chain employs TRBV5-5 and TRBJ2-5; the D gene is possibly TRBD1 (5 bases). This CDR3 has 12 residues. Trimming cost V 3 bases and J 3 bases, with 6 bases left between them. Germline lookup yields CDR1 SGHKS and CDR2 YYEKEE (reference sequence).

About this clone itself: A much larger clone sits a single nucleotide away, making a read error possible. In nucleotides, the CDR3 is TGTGCCAGCAGCCCGTCGAACACCGGGGAGCTGTTTTTT. It specifies CASSPSNTGELFF. The V gene is TRBV7-6, the J gene TRBJ2-2; D remains ambiguous. This CDR3 contains 13 residues. Germline CDR1 and CDR2: SGHVS and FNYEAQ. Trimming stripped 5 bases from V and 0 bases from J, with 4 bases between.

This clone came up once. The rearrangement joins TRBV7-9 to TRBJ1-2, with D possibly being TRBD1 (5 bases). This CDR3 has 14 amino acids. CDR1 and CDR2 (germline): SEHNR, FQNEAQ (reference sequence). V was shortened by 1 base and J by 3 bases, with 9 bases between the two germline ends. The CDR3 loop reads CASSLGGEDYGYTF. Written as DNA, the CDR3 is TGTGCCAGCAGCTTAGGAGGGGAGGACTATGGCTACACCTTC.

In nucleotides, the CDR3 is TGTGCCAGCAGATCCGACAGGGCCGGACGTAGCAATCAGCCCCAGCATTTT. Amino acid sequence: CASRSDRAGRSNQPQHF. V and J are TRBV28 and TRBJ1-5, with TRBD1 matching over 7 bases. Germline assignment: CDR1 MDHEN and CDR2 SYDVKM. V lost 6 bases and J lost 0; bases outside the gene matches: 11. This CDR3 contains 17 residues. The full variable domain, completed using reference TRBV28 and TRBJ1-5, is DVKVTQSSRYLVKRTGEKVFLECVQDMDHENMFWYRQDPGLGLRLIYFSYDVKMKEKGDIPEGYSVSREKKERFSLILESASTNQTSMYLCASRSDRAGRSNQPQHFGDGTRLSIL.

V and J are TRBV5-1 and TRBJ2-2, with 10 bases lining up with TRBD1. CDR1 and CDR2 (germline): SGHRS, YFSETQ. The CDR3 totals 20 residues. V shed 5 bases, J shed 0 bases, and the junction held 16 bases outside the gene matches. Here the CDR3 DNA reads TGCGCCAGCAGATCCGGGACAGGGGATCTCTGGACGACGAACACCGGGGAGCTGTTTTTT. Translated, it gives CASRSGTGDLWTTNTGELFF.